One and the same sample provided the 22 T cell receptor beta chains below, sequenced in a study of blood T cell repertoires in COVID-19 (dated by TCRdb to 2020 to 2021). Library generation was performed with the immunoSEQ multiplex PCR assay. Drawn from immuneACCESS, this table holds only the in-frame rearrangements with V and J called that TCRdb kept. Clones are partly lost; checked studies trace under half to an unresolved V gene and leave the rest unexplained. The sample records under 300,000 clones, approximately 85% of which are singletons. 5% to 7.5% of the sample goes to the ten largest clones. The sequenced sample consisted of PBMCs or T cells enriched from blood (not recorded which). The receptors shown here come from a woman between 45 and 65 years old who had been exposed to COVID-19.

V is TRBV5-4 and J is TRBJ1-2; 10 nucleotides agree with TRBD1. Germline V gene sequence: CDR1 SGHNT, CDR2 YYREEE (reference sequence). Losses at the gene ends were 4 bases for V and 2 bases for J; bases not matched to a gene: 5. This CDR3 is 15 amino acids long. The CDR3 here is CASSNRQGANYGYTF. In DNA, the CDR3 is TGTGCCAGCAGCAACCGACAGGGGGCGAACTATGGCTACACCTTC.

The V gene is TRBV5-1, the J gene TRBJ2-3; no clear D. The germline V and J ends were trimmed by 7 bases and 0 bases, with 15 bases remaining between them. Germline assignment: CDR1 SGHRS and CDR2 YFSETQ. The CDR3 is 15 amino acids. CDR3 amino acids: CASGRNYASTDTQYF. For the CDR3, the DNA is TGCGCCAGCGGCCGGAACTATGCTAGCACAGATACGCAGTATTTT.

The V and J genes are TRBV4-2 and TRBJ1-4; D gene ambiguous. The CDR3 is 15 amino acids. The germline gives CDR1 LGHNA, CDR2 YNFKEQ. The V end lost 0 bases, the J end lost 7 bases, and 12 bases lay between the germline ends. The CDR3 DNA is TGTGCCAGCAGCCAAGATTCCGGGGAGGGTGAAAAACTGTTTTTT. Translated, it gives CASSQDSGEGEKLFF.

The rearrangement links TRBV2 to TRBJ2-5; TRBD1 might be the D (6 bases). V lost 10 bases and J lost 5, with 17 bases in between. Germline V CDR1 and CDR2: SNHLY, FYNNEI. This CDR3 contains 13 residues. The DNA of the CDR3 is TGTGCCACCGAGTGGGGGCGAGGGGAGACCCAGTACTTC. This translates into CATEWGRGETQYF.

The chain has TRBV6-1 and TRBJ2-7; possibly TRBD1 for D (5 bases). CDR1 MNHNS and CDR2 SASEGT come from the germline V gene. Trimming cost V 3 bases and J 0 bases, with 9 bases left between them. There are 14 residues in the CDR3. CDR3 bases: TGTGCCAGCAGTGATCGGCAGGGCTCCTACGAGCAGTACTTC. Amino acids: CASSDRQGSYEQYF.

The gene calls are TRBV23-1 and TRBJ1-6, with D maybe TRBD1 (6 bases). Being an ORF, TRBV23-1 has a function that is uncertain. V was clipped by 0 bases and J by 3 bases, with 12 bases between them. The CDR3 is 17 residues long. The CDR3 protein is CASSQSPGHFYNSPLHF. The CDR3 nucleotides are TGCGCCAGCAGTCAATCGCCGGGACATTTCTATAATTCACCCCTCCACTTT.

The chain has TRBV10-3 and TRBJ2-3; 10 nucleotides match TRBD2. This CDR3 has 12 amino acids. The V gene's germline CDR1 is ENHRY and CDR2 SYGVKD. The V segment lost 10 bases and the J segment 3 bases; nucleotides outside the gene matches: 1. The CDR3 loop is CATGLATDTQYF. DNA for the CDR3: TGTGCCACGGGACTAGCGACAGATACGCAGTATTTT.

The chain combines TRBV7-2 with TRBJ2-7; TRBD1 agrees at 9 bases. This CDR3 contains 16 residues. V lost 5 bases, J lost 3 bases, and 11 bases stayed unmatched. The germline gives CDR1 SGHTA, CDR2 FQGNSA. CDR3 nucleotide sequence: TGTGCCAGCAGCGGACTGTCCGGGACAGGGAGCTACGAGCAGTACTTC. The encoded protein is CASSGLSGTGSYEQYF.

The CDR3 DNA is TGTGCCAGCCCCACATGGAAGCCAGGGGCCCGTGACGAAGCTTTCTTT. Its translation: CASPTWKPGARDEAFF. The rearrangement joins TRBV18 to TRBJ1-1; tentative D call: TRBD1 (6 bases). Per germline, CDR1 KGHSH and CDR2 LQKENI. V was clipped by 8 bases and J by 8 bases, with 27 bases between them. This CDR3 contains 16 residues.

The J gene is TRBJ1-2, the V gene TRBV7-2, with a weak D call TRBD1 (5 bases). Between the trimmed V and J ends, which lost 0 bases and 5 bases, there was a span of 7 bases. CDR3 size: 13 residues. Germline V gene data show CDR1 as SGHTA and CDR2 as FQGNSA. The CDR3 DNA is TGTGCCAGCAGCTTAGCGACAGTTTATGGCTACACCTTC. Amino acids: CASSLATVYGYTF.

This clone was seen only once. The rearrangement uses TRBV3-1 (or the pseudogene TRBV3-2) and TRBJ2-7; the D is unclear. This CDR3 contains 11 residues. Germline lookup yields CDR1 LGHDT and CDR2 YNNKEL (reference sequence). The V end lost 5 bases, the J end lost 4 bases, and 6 bases lay between the germline ends. CDR3 sequence: CASSSLYEQYF. The DNA of the CDR3 is TGTGCCAGCAGCTCCCTATACGAGCAGTACTTC.

The V gene is TRBV10-2, the J gene TRBJ1-2, with TRBD1 matching 8 bases. The germline CDR1 and CDR2 sequences are WSHSY and SAAADI. V was pared by 5 bases and J by 8 bases, with 7 bases of the junction left unmatched. CDR3 length: 13 residues. CDR3 in amino acids: CASSSDRVGGYTF. In nucleotides, the CDR3 is TGCGCCAGCAGTTCGGACAGGGTCGGCGGCTACACCTTC.

The table lists this clone with a count of one. The rearrangement links TRBV3-1 (or the pseudogene TRBV3-2) to TRBJ2-7; D remains unclear. Trimming pared 3 bases from V and 2 bases from J, leaving 11 bases between. Germline V gene data show CDR1 as LGHDT and CDR2 as YNNKEL (reference sequence). The length of the CDR3 is 14 residues. Here the CDR3 DNA reads TGTGCCAGCAGCCACACAGATCTGACCTACGAGCAGTACTTC. Translated: CASSHTDLTYEQYF.

The rearrangement joins TRBV10-3 to TRBJ1-1; 9 nucleotides line up with TRBD1. Germline V gene data show CDR1 as ENHRY and CDR2 as SYGVKD. Trimming took 4 bases from V and 1 from J; bases not matched to a gene: 1. This CDR3 has 14 amino acids. The CDR3 DNA is TGTGCCATCAGTGCGGGACAGGGGAACACTGAAGCTTTCTTT. The encoded protein is CAISAGQGNTEAFF.

The chain combines TRBV3-1 (or the pseudogene TRBV3-2) with TRBJ1-4; D uncertain. Trimming stripped 4 bases from V and 5 bases from J, with 11 bases between. The CDR3 extends over 14 amino acids. Per germline, CDR1 LGHDT and CDR2 YNNKEL (reference sequence). The CDR3 DNA reads as TGTGCCAGCAGCCCATGGGCAGGCAATGAAAAACTGTTTTTT. It codes for CASSPWAGNEKLFF.

V and J are TRBV15 and TRBJ2-7, with a possible D match to TRBD2 (5 bases). The length of the CDR3 is 16 residues. The germline V and J ends were trimmed by 4 bases and 6 bases, with 22 bases remaining between them. Germline V gene data show CDR1 as LNHNV and CDR2 as YYDKDF (reference sequence). Written as DNA, the CDR3 is TGTGCCACCAGCAAAGAGGTCGAGGGCCCCGAGACCGAGCAGTACTTC. Translating it yields CATSKEVEGPETEQYF. The whole variable domain, filled in from reference TRBV15 and TRBJ2-7, reads DAMVIQNPRYQVTQFGKPVTLSCSQTLNHNVMYWYQQKSSQAPKLLFHYYDKDFNNEADTPDNFQSRRPNTSFCFLDIRSPGLGDTAMYLCATSKEVEGPETEQYFGPGTRLTVT.

V usage is TRBV18 and J usage is TRBJ2-3; D unresolved. Germline V CDR1 and CDR2: KGHSH, LQKENI. V lost 4 bases, J lost 2 bases, and 4 bases lay in between. This CDR3 has 12 residues. In nucleotides, the CDR3 is TGTGCCAGCTCACGACTCACAGATACGCAGTATTTT. Protein: CASSRLTDTQYF.

The gene calls are TRBV14 and TRBJ1-1; D is perhaps TRBD1 (6 bases). This CDR3 has 13 residues. Germline V gene lookup returns CDR1 SGHDN and CDR2 FVKESK. Deletions cut 4 bases from V and 7 bases from J, with 13 bases between. CDR3 residues: CASSLRGRGEAFF. CDR3 DNA: TGTGCCAGCAGCCTTAGGGGCAGGGGTGAAGCTTTCTTT.

The chain links TRBV6-5 to TRBJ2-7; 10 nucleotides agree with TRBD1. Losses at the gene ends were 6 bases for V and 4 bases for J; bases not matched to a gene: 9. The length of the CDR3 is 15 residues. Germline CDR1 reads MNHEY; CDR2 reads SVGAGI. CDR3 nucleotides: TGTGCCAGCAGACCTACCCCGGGACAGGGGTACGAGCAGTACTTC. The encoded protein is CASRPTPGQGYEQYF.

The rearrangement uses TRBV5-1 and TRBJ1-4, with 7 nucleotides matching TRBD1. The CDR3 length is 13 residues. Germline-derived CDR1 and CDR2 are SGHRS and YFSETQ. Losses at the gene ends were 2 bases for V and 8 bases for J; bases not matched to a gene: 3. For the CDR3, the DNA is TGCGCCAGCAGCTTCGCAGGGGGGGAAAAACTGTTTTTT. Its translation is CASSFAGGEKLFF.

This rearrangement joins TRBV10-3 to TRBJ1-3; 8 bases map to TRBD1. This CDR3 has 16 residues. Per the germline V gene, CDR1 is ENHRY and CDR2 is SYGVKD. V dropped 6 bases and J dropped 1; count of bases not matched to a gene: 8. The CDR3, as DNA: TGTGCCATCAGCCAACGGACAGGGAGGTCTGGAAACACCATATATTTT. This encodes CAISQRTGRSGNTIYF.

The chain couples TRBV27 to TRBJ2-7; 9 bases line up with TRBD1. J gave up 0 bases and V 3 bases, and 3 bases lay outside the gene matches. The CDR3 covers 15 residues. Per germline, CDR1 MNHEY and CDR2 SMNVEV (reference sequence). CDR3 in amino acids: CASSFGQGSSYEQYF. In DNA form, the CDR3 reads TGTGCCAGCAGTTTTGGACAGGGGTCCTCCTACGAGCAGTACTTC.